This T cell receptor (beta chain) came from a study of OX40 agonist ivuxolimab in advanced cancers. Study summary: The mean age was approximately 56 years, ranging from about 20 to 90, with around four fifths of participants male. Study-wide results and caveats: Researchers did not establish what antigens the expanded peripheral T cells target.

The CDR3 is 14 residues long. The V and J ends lost 4 bases and 2 bases respectively, with 11 bases between them. The germline V gene encodes CDR1 SGHTA and CDR2 FQGNSA. The assay was immunoSEQ multiplex PCR, and TCRdb's table has in-frame clones only and misses some. The table lists more than 70,000 clones, roughly nine tenths of them singletons. As regards this clone: The target antigen is unknown.

The TCR sequence derives from an adult with an advanced solid tumor such as melanoma, head and neck, liver or kidney cancer. The source material was CD4+ or CD8+ T cells sorted from blood, sampled in a trial of the OX40 agonist ivuxolimab. The rearrangement joins TRBV7-2 to TRBJ2-5; D is possibly TRBD1 (6 bases). The CDR3: CASSSYRVQETQYF. The CDR3 region has the DNA TGTGCCAGCAGCTCCTACAGGGTTCAAGAGACCCAGTACTTC.